The T cell receptor (beta chain) described here comes from a study of cytomegalovirus exposure and HLA in healthy donors. Broader study findings: A link between a missense DCLRE1C variant and TCR beta V- and J-gene trimming emerged from a later analysis. Altogether, 150 to 200 TCR beta chains were recorded as cytomegalovirus-associated. A later analysis revealed that TCR association rates differed between HLA loci, peaking at DRB1 and bottoming out at HLA-C.

Both 60 Vbeta primers and 13 Jbeta primers went into the PCR. Method: immunoSEQ multiplex PCR; TCRdb's copy keeps in-frame clones and lacks some. This sample has around 130,000 clones; around 73% occur once, and the top ten carry 0.95% to 1.5%. Participants comprised healthy donors of bone marrow. CDR1 MNHNY and CDR2 SVGAGI come from the germline V gene (reference sequence). The length of the CDR3 is 14 residues. The V and J ends lost 4 bases and 7 bases, in that order; junction bases with no gene match: 5. Details on this clone: As yet, its antigen is unknown.

The TCR sequence derives from a middle-aged man in good health and CMV-seronegative. The rearrangement links TRBV6-6 to TRBJ2-1; 9 nucleotides agree with TRBD2. The source material was PBMCs. CDR3 DNA: TGTGCCAGCAGTTCGGGGACTAGCAGTAATGAGCAGTTCTTC. Protein product: CASSSGTSSNEQFF.